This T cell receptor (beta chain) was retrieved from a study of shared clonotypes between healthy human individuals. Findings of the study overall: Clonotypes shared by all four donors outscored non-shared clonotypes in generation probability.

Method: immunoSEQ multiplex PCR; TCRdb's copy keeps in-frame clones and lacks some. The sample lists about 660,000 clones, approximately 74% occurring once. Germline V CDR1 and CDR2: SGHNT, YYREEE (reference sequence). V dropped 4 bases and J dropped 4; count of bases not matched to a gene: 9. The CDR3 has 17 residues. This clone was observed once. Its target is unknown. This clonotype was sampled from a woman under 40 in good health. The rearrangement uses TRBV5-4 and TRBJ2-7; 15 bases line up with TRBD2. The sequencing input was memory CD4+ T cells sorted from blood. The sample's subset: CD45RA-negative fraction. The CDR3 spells CASSIGTSGRIQYEQYF. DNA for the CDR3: TGTGCCAGCAGCATCGGGACTAGCGGGAGGATCCAATACGAGCAGTACTTC.